This TCR beta chain was retrieved from a study of blood T cell repertoires in COVID-19. This clone was detected once. Using immunoSEQ multiplex PCR, the repertoire was profiled, and TCRdb retains in-frame clones only, with some absent. The top ten clones hold roughly 6% of a sample with about 200,000 clones, around 89% of them seen once. Unmatched junction bases numbered 19, after V lost 0 bases and J lost 6 bases. Germline loops: CDR1 LGHNA, CDR2 YNFKEQ. The CDR3 is 21 residues long. This chain connects TRBV4-2 to TRBJ2-1, with TRBD2 identical over 11 bases. Input material: peripheral blood. The sequence was collected from a man aged 40-50 years with active or convalescent COVID-19. The CDR3 coding sequence is TGTGCCAGCAGCCAAGATAGATCCGGGACTAGCGGCGTGAGGGGTTCCAATGAGCAGTTCTTC. Amino acids: CASSQDRSGTSGVRGSNEQFF.